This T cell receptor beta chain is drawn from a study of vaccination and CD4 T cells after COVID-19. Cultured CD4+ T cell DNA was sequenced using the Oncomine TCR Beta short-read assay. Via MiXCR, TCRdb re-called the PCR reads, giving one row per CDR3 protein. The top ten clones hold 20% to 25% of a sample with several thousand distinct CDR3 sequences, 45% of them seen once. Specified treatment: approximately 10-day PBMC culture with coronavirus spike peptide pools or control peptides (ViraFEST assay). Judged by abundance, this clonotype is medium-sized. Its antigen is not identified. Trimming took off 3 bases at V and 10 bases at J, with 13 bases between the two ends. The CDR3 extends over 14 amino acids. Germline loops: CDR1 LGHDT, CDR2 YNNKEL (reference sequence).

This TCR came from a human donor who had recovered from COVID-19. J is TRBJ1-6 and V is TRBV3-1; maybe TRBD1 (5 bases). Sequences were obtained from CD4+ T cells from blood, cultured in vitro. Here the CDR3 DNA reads TGTGCCAGCAGCCATCAGGGAAGGGAATCACCCCTCCACTTT. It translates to CASSHQGRESPLHF. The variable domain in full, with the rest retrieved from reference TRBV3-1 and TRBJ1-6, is DTAVSQTPKYLVTQMGNDKSIKCEQNLGHDTMYWYKQDSKKFLKIMFSYNNKELIINETVPNRFSPKSPDKAHLNLHINSLELGDSAVYFCASSHQGRESPLHFGNGTRLTVT.